The rows below give T cell receptor beta chains drawn from one sample of a study of blood T cell repertoires in COVID-19. The data were produced by immunoSEQ multiplex PCR, yet TCRdb's version contains in-frame clones alone and is incomplete. There are 200,000 to 250,000 clones in the sample; about 85% occur only once, and around 0.97% lies in the top ten. Sequencing was performed on peripheral blood. Every receptor here comes from a man aged 35-49 years with acute or convalescent COVID-19. CDR3s include the opening cysteine and the closing phenylalanine or tryptophan. D genes are given only for firm matches. Clone size is given for some rows only: seen once, a few or many times, or a class if the clone is expanded.

>TRBV9|TRBJ1-5|-|-
TGTGCCAGCAGCCCCCATGAGGATCAGCCCCAGCATTTT
CASSPHEDQPQHF
>TRBV6-1|TRBJ2-7|-|-
TGTGCCAGCAGTGAAGTCAGAGGGGGGGCCTACGAGCAGTACTTC
CASSEVRGGAYEQYF
>TRBV6-2/TRBV6-3|TRBJ1-6|-|-
TGTGCCAGCAGCCGGAGCAATTCACCCCTCCACTTT
CASSRSNSPLHF
>TRBV18|TRBJ1-2|-|once
TGTGCCAGCCCGAGGGGGGGAGGTCGAACGAACTATGGCTACACCTTC
CASPRGGGRTNYGYTF
>TRBV28|TRBJ2-3|-|-
TGTGCCAGCAGGGGACTGCGGGCCTCTAGCACAGATACGCAGTATTTT
CASRGLRASSTDTQYF
>TRBV6-2/TRBV6-3|TRBJ2-7|-|-
TGTGCCAGCAGCCCCCGGATGGGGACATCGATCTACGAGCAGTACTTC
CASSPRMGTSIYEQYF
>TRBV5-1|TRBJ1-3|TRBD1|-
TGCGCCAGCAGCTTGGCGACAGGGTCTGGAAACACCATATATTTT
CASSLATGSGNTIYF
>TRBV6-2/TRBV6-3|TRBJ2-5|TRBD1|once
TGTGCCAGCAGTGGACAGGGGGCATCAGAGACCCAGTACTTC
CASSGQGASETQYF
>TRBV18|TRBJ2-7|TRBD1|-
TGTGCCAGCTCCGGGACAGGGACCTACGAGCAGTACTTC
CASSGTGTYEQYF
>TRBV10-3|TRBJ1-2|TRBD1|-
TGTGCCATCAGCTCATCGGACAGGGGTGAGGGCTACACCTTC
CAISSSDRGEGYTF
>TRBV7-2|TRBJ1-3|-|-
TGTGCCAGCAGTCAACAGGGAGATGGAAACACCATATATTTT
CASSQQGDGNTIYF